These 19 T cell receptor beta chains originate from one sample sequenced in a study of T-cell reconstitution after alpha-beta-depleted transplantation in children. These TCRs' antigens remain unknown. General study findings and limits: Newly produced T cells mostly provided counts and TCRbeta diversity after one year, as hyperexpanded clones declined.

Unique molecular identifiers were used in preparing the TCRbeta library. Each CDR3 protein gets one entry after TCRdb re-called the PCR reads with MiXCR. The sample holds about 290,000 distinct CDR3 sequences, less than 9.5% seen once. The sequenced sample was peripheral blood, obtained 360 days after TCRalphabeta/CD19-depleted stem cell transplant. These receptors were collected from a female patient aged 2-9 years who had a stem cell transplant for Fanconi anemia, so the T cells may come from the graft donor.

This clonotype appeared many times. The chain joins TRBV10-3 to TRBJ1-4; 10 positions agree with TRBD1. The CDR3 runs 14 residues. The junction had 4 bases not matched to a gene; V was cut back by 2 bases and J by 10 bases. CDR1 and CDR2 (germline): ENHRY, SYGVKD. The CDR3 DNA is TGTGCCATCAGTGAGGGGCGGACAGGGGGAAAACTGTTTTTT. This translates into CAISEGRTGGKLFF.

This clonotype was seen at least ten times. The chain joins TRBV29-1 to TRBJ1-2; D perhaps matches TRBD1 (6 bases). Germline lookup yields CDR1 SQVTM and CDR2 ANQGSEA. This CDR3 has 13 amino acids. Deletions cut 6 bases from V and 4 bases from J, with 15 bases between. The CDR3 region has the DNA TGCAGCGTGCCTACCCAGGGGACCTATGGCTACACCTTC. Protein sequence: CSVPTQGTYGYTF.

The chain couples TRBV6-5 to TRBJ1-4; no definite D call. The CDR3 length is 16 residues. In germline, CDR1 is MNHEY, CDR2 SVGAGI. V shed 4 bases and J shed 0 bases, with 12 bases lying between them. In DNA form, the CDR3 reads TGTGCCAGCAGTTTTCTTTCGGGTGCAACTAATGAAAAACTGTTTTTT. It codes for CASSFLSGATNEKLFF.

This clonotype was picked up many times. V gene TRBV9 combines with J gene TRBJ2-1, with 10 bases that match TRBD2. The CDR3 sequence is 18 residues long. CDR1 is SGDLS, CDR2 YYNGEE, per germline. After removal of 0 bases from V and 7 bases from J, the junction contained 13 bases not matched to a gene. CDR3 residues: CASSVATWGTSEWNEQFF. The CDR3 DNA reads as TGTGCCAGCAGCGTAGCTACGTGGGGGACTAGCGAATGGAATGAGCAGTTCTTC.

Many counts were recorded for this clonotype. The chain is built from TRBV7-2 and TRBJ2-4; a possible D gene is TRBD2 (5 bases). CDR1 and CDR2 (germline): SGHTA, FQGNSA. Trimming cost V 3 bases and J 8 bases, with 11 bases left between them. The CDR3 runs to 13 residues. CDR3 bases: TGTGCCAGCAGCTTCGGGATCGAGGACATTCAGTACTTC. It specifies CASSFGIEDIQYF.

This clonotype was recorded many times. The chain carries TRBV4-3 and TRBJ2-1, with a weak D call TRBD1 (6 bases). The CDR3 covers 16 residues. Trimming removed 0 bases at V and 7 bases at J, with 16 bases between. The V gene's germline CDR1 is LGHNA and CDR2 YSLEER. CDR3 nucleotide sequence: TGCGCCAGCAGCCAAGAAGGGGGTGGTCAGAGGAATGAGCAGTTCTTC. Amino acid sequence: CASSQEGGGQRNEQFF.

This clonotype was seen a handful of times. The chain links TRBV5-1 to TRBJ2-2; D remains unclear. Germline CDR1 is SGHRS and CDR2 is YFSETQ. The CDR3 extends over 16 amino acids. Trimming cost V 1 base and J 0 bases, with 10 bases left between them. In DNA form, the CDR3 reads TGCGCCAGCAGCTTGCCTCACCCTGCGAACACCGGGGAGCTGTTTTTT. Its protein is CASSLPHPANTGELFF.

The chain links TRBV20-1 to TRBJ2-7, with 9 bases that match TRBD1. Trimming removed 3 bases from V and 4 bases from J; junction bases left unmatched: 4. This CDR3 is built from 13 residues. The germline gives CDR1 DFQATT, CDR2 SNEGSKA (reference sequence). CDR3 in DNA: TGCAGTGCTAGTACGGGACAGGGTTACGAGCAGTACGTC. Its protein is CSASTGQGYEQYV.

This chain uses TRBV28 with TRBJ2-7; 10 bases agree with TRBD1. CDR3 length: 16 residues. Germline lookup yields CDR1 MDHEN and CDR2 SYDVKM. The V segment lost 6 bases and the J segment 3 bases; nucleotides outside the gene matches: 11. The CDR3 region is CASRPDPGQGIYEQYF. The CDR3 bases are TGTGCCAGCAGACCGGACCCGGGACAGGGGATCTACGAGCAGTACTTC.

The rearrangement joins TRBV15 to TRBJ2-5; TRBD1 is a possible D gene (5 bases). Deletions cut 4 bases from V and 2 bases from J, with 11 bases between. The CDR3 has 14 amino acids. Germline CDR1 is LNHNV and CDR2 is YYDKDF (reference sequence). CDR3 sequence reads: CATSMANRQETQYF. The CDR3 coding sequence is TGTGCCACCAGCATGGCGAACAGGCAAGAGACCCAGTACTTC.

There are many counts of this clonotype. J is TRBJ1-5 and V is TRBV11-2; D remains unclear. Germline V gene sequence: CDR1 SGHAT, CDR2 FQNNGV. V was cut by 2 bases and J by 4 bases, with 6 bases left in between. The CDR3 consists of 13 residues. The chain's CDR3 is CASSLYSNQPQHF. CDR3 nucleotides: TGTGCCAGCAGCTTATATTCGAATCAGCCCCAGCATTTT.

This clonotype was seen many times. The chain recombines TRBV3-1 with TRBJ2-7; D is perhaps TRBD2 (5 bases). The CDR3 runs to 13 residues. V dropped 0 bases and J dropped 3 bases, with 6 bases sitting between them. Germline V gene lookup returns CDR1 LGHDT and CDR2 YNNKEL (reference sequence). The CDR3 nucleotides are TGTGCCAGCAGCCAAGATCGGGGCTACGAGCAGTACTTC. It codes for CASSQDRGYEQYF.

This clonotype was counted a few times. J is TRBJ1-2 and V is TRBV30; D gene unclear. Germline CDR1 GTSNPN, CDR2 SVGIG (reference sequence). V lost 3 bases and J 7 bases, leaving 15 bases between the germline ends. The length of the CDR3 is 13 residues. In nucleotides, the CDR3 is TGTGCCTGGAGAAGGGCGGGCCCTGGTGGCTACACCTTC. Its translation: CAWRRAGPGGYTF.

This clonotype was counted ten times or more. The chain links TRBV5-5 to TRBJ1-5; unclear D gene. Trimming took 0 bases from V and 2 from J, leaving 15 bases between them. This CDR3 region has 17 residues. Germline CDR1 is SGHKS and CDR2 is YYEKEE (reference sequence). CDR3 residues: CASSLGGRGLGNQPQHF. For the CDR3, the DNA is TGTGCCAGCAGCTTGGGTGGTAGAGGGTTGGGCAATCAGCCCCAGCATTTT.

This clonotype was found many times. The rearrangement joins TRBV20-1 to TRBJ2-2, with 8 bases fitting TRBD2. J lost 3 bases, V lost 3 bases, and 9 bases had no gene match. This CDR3 has 16 amino acids. Germline-derived CDR1 and CDR2 are DFQATT and SNEGSKA (reference sequence). The CDR3 nucleotides are TGCAGTGCTAGCTTCGGGGGGGAGTATTACACCGGGGAGCTGTTTTTT. Its protein is CSASFGGEYYTGELFF.

This clonotype was seen a handful of times. The chain has TRBV14 and TRBJ1-6; D unclear. Trimming took off 0 bases at V and 2 bases at J, with 17 bases between the two ends. This CDR3 contains 19 residues. Germline V gene lookup returns CDR1 SGHDN and CDR2 FVKESK. The CDR3 protein is CASSQDRKGVPTYNSPLHF. CDR3 in DNA: TGTGCCAGCAGCCAAGATCGTAAAGGAGTCCCGACCTATAATTCACCCCTCCACTTT.

This clonotype was picked up a small number of times. The chain has TRBV2 and TRBJ2-3; D unresolved. Germline V gene data show CDR1 as SNHLY and CDR2 as FYNNEI. V dropped 8 bases and J dropped 6 bases, with 15 bases sitting between them. The CDR3 has 13 residues. The CDR3 reads CASSTPFNDTQYF. In DNA, the CDR3 is TGTGCCAGCTCCACGCCCTTTAATGATACGCAGTATTTT.

Details on this clonotype: A read error may be the cause here, since a much bigger clone is one base away. This chain connects TRBV7-8 to TRBJ2-3; no clear D gene. In germline, CDR1 is SGHVS, CDR2 FQNEAQ. CDR3 length: 17 amino acids. CDR3 in DNA: TGTGCCCGCAGCTCCAGAGGCCCAGCCTGGGTCGCAGATACGCAGTATTTT. Translating it yields CARSSRGPAWVADTQYF.

This clonotype was detected only a few times. The rearrangement joins TRBV20-1 to TRBJ2-1; TRBD1 aligns across 7 bases. V lost 0 bases to trimming and J lost 2 bases; unmatched junction nucleotides: 7. Germline V gene data show CDR1 as DFQATT and CDR2 as SNEGSKA (reference sequence). The CDR3 totals 16 residues. The CDR3, as DNA: TGCAGTGCTAGAGATTTGGGGACAGCGACCTACAATGAGCAGTTCTTC. The encoded protein is CSARDLGTATYNEQFF.